The 11 T cell receptor beta chains below come from one sample, sequenced in a study of T cells in Graves' hyperthyroidism and ophthalmopathy. The investigators amplified TCR beta CDR3 regions from RNA transcripts. An initial round of RT-PCR targeting the TCR CDR3 relied on the HTBI primer set. TCRdb re-called the multiplex PCR reads with MiXCR, one entry per CDR3 protein. The data hold 300,000 or so distinct CDR3 sequences, with over 15% observed a single time. Material for sequencing was blood. The receptor source for this set is a man aged 25-40 years with Graves' hyperthyroidism.

A few counts support this clonotype. CDR3 DNA sequence: TGTGCCAGCAGTTTCCTCCCCCCAGGGTCCGGCACTGAAGCTTTCTTT. Translated, it gives CASSFLPPGSGTEAFF. This chain connects TRBV27 to TRBJ1-1, with D possibly TRBD1 on 5 matching bases. Germline V gives CDR1 MNHEY, CDR2 SMNVEV (reference sequence). The CDR3 is 16 amino acids. Trimming shortened V by 3 bases and J by 4 bases, and 18 bases separated the two germline ends.

This clonotype appeared many times. The chain joins TRBV12-3 or TRBV12-4 to TRBJ1-2; TRBD1 is a possible D gene (5 bases). The CDR3 runs 16 residues. Trimming took 7 bases from V and 7 from J, leaving 25 bases between them. The CDR3: CASKPGPSMYLAGYTF. CDR3 nucleotides: TGTGCCAGCAAACCGGGACCATCAATGTATTTGGCTGGCTACACCTTC.

This clonotype showed up just a few times. V is TRBV7-6 and J is TRBJ1-1; D is unclear. CDR1 and CDR2 (germline): SGHVS, FNYEAQ. Trimming took 5 bases from V and 1 from J, leaving 8 bases between them. The CDR3 spans 13 residues. The CDR3 nucleotides are TGTGCCAGCAGCACGATGGCGAACACTGAAGCTTTCTTT. Amino acid sequence: CASSTMANTEAFF.

The CDR3 sequence: CASSEGPETQYF. CDR3 coding DNA: TGTGCCAGCAGCGAAGGTCCAGAGACCCAGTACTTC. The chain has TRBV25-1 and TRBJ2-5; no reliable D call. Trimming left V 6 bases short and J 4 bases short, with 9 bases between. The CDR3 is 12 amino acids. Germline-derived CDR1 and CDR2 are MGHDK and SYGVNS. Together with reference TRBV25-1 and TRBJ2-5, the CDR3 gives the full variable domain: EADIYQTPRYLVIGTGKKITLECSQTMGHDKMYWYQQDPGMELHLIHYSYGVNSTEKGDLSSESTVSRIRTEHFPLTLESARPSHTSQYLCASSEGPETQYFGPGTRLLVL.

CDR3 nucleotide sequence: TGTGCCAGCGCGTTAGCGGGAGATGAGACAGATACGCAGTATTTT. Translated: CASALAGDETDTQYF. The chain couples TRBV6-1 to TRBJ2-3, with TRBD2 matching over 9 bases. V was pared by 8 bases and J by 3 bases, with 9 bases of the junction left unmatched. The CDR3 extends over 15 amino acids. CDR1 MNHNS and CDR2 SASEGT come from the germline V gene.

This clonotype was recorded many times. The chain joins TRBV28 to TRBJ2-7, with a weak D call TRBD1 (7 bases). Germline CDR1 MDHEN, CDR2 SYDVKM. CDR3 size: 17 residues. Trimming removed 3 bases at V and 5 bases at J, with 23 bases between. CDR3 sequence: CASSFTIGTETGDEQYF. The CDR3 region has the DNA TGTGCCAGCAGTTTCACTATAGGGACTGAAACAGGGGACGAGCAGTACTTC.

This clonotype was observed a few times. The rearrangement uses TRBV7-8 and TRBJ2-7; no clear D. The CDR3 runs to 11 residues. Germline V gene sequence: CDR1 SGHVS, CDR2 FQNEAQ. The V and J ends lost 6 bases and 6 bases respectively, with 9 bases between them. The CDR3 DNA reads TGTGCCAGCAGATATACCGGCGAGCAGTACTTC. Its protein product is CASRYTGEQYF.

In its sample, this clonotype was seen a few times. The J gene is TRBJ2-1, the V gene TRBV12-3 or TRBV12-4; no definite D call. V was shortened by 7 bases and J by 4 bases, with 8 bases between the two germline ends. The CDR3 contains 12 residues. In DNA, the CDR3 is TGTGCCAGCACCTTCGGATACAATGAGCAGTTCTTC. Translation: CASTFGYNEQFF.

A single count supports this clonotype. The final CDR3 position lacks the conserved phenylalanine or tryptophan, pointing to a likely read error. The genes are TRBV6-4 and TRBJ2-3, with 7 bases that match TRBD2. After removal of 2 bases from V and 0 bases from J, the junction contained 2 bases not matched to a gene. This CDR3 contains 15 residues. The germline gives CDR1 MRHNA, CDR2 SNTAGT. CDR3 region: CASSDRAGSTDTQYS. The DNA for the CDR3 is TGTGCCAGCAGTGACCGAGCGGGGAGCACAGATACGCAGTATTCT.

J is TRBJ1-4 and V is TRBV4-1, with 9 positions matching TRBD1. The CDR3 totals 15 residues. The J segment lost 7 bases and the V segment lost 1 base, leaving 4 bases of the junction unmatched. From germline, CDR1 is MGHRA and CDR2 YSYEKL. This CDR3 reads CASSQVGTGFEKLFF. CDR3 coding DNA: TGCGCCAGCAGCCAAGTTGGGACAGGGTTTGAAAAACTGTTTTTT.

The CDR3 protein is CASSVLRGTSTGELFF. Written as DNA, the CDR3 is TGTGCCAGCAGTGTACTGCGCGGGACAAGCACCGGGGAGCTGTTTTTT. The J gene is TRBJ2-2, the V gene TRBV6-2 or TRBV6-3, with D possibly called TRBD1 or TRBD2 (6 bases each). CDR1 and CDR2 from the germline V gene are MNHEY and SVGEGT. V shed 5 bases and J shed 4 bases, with 17 bases lying between them. The CDR3 has 16 amino acids.